Detailed here is one T cell receptor beta chain. Its specificity is not known. This record belongs to a study of PD-1 blockade in classical Hodgkin lymphoma. Study summary: Patients were infused with nivolumab 3 mg/kg every 2 weeks. Whole-study results and caveats: Diminished baseline TCR diversity has been reported in newly diagnosed patients relative to healthy donors. Patients who responded completely had about the same baseline diversity as newly diagnosed patients.

V lost 2 bases to trimming and J lost 6 bases, with 12 bases between them. The CDR3 runs 14 residues. Germline V gene data show CDR1 as SGHRS and CDR2 as YFSETQ. Assay used: immunoSEQ multiplex PCR; TCRdb lists only in-frame clones, some missing. The data hold 14,000 or so clones, with roughly four fifths observed a single time. All the patients suffered relapse after autologous stem cell transplantation, and brentuximab vedotin exposure differed. Material: peripheral blood mononuclear cells (PBMCs), obtained at baseline. This sequence joins TRBV5-1 and TRBJ2-1; tentatively, D is TRBD2 (7 bases). The source is a human donor with classical Hodgkin lymphoma. The CDR3 sequence is CASSFGGAGNEQFF. As DNA, the CDR3 is TGCGCCAGCAGCTTTGGGGGGGCAGGCAATGAGCAGTTCTTC.